This T cell receptor beta chain appears in the sequencing data of a study of T cell repertoires in cytomegalovirus infection. TCRdb fed the reads into MiXCR, producing one record per CDR3 protein. This sample has 200,000 or so distinct CDR3 sequences, with roughly 19% found just once. Ten or more counts support this clonotype. This TCR was sampled from a human donor in good health (CMV status not recorded). Some clones in this sample may be carry-over from other donors' samples. Sequencing input: PBMCs.

The CDR3: CASSGRTQRGETQYF. As DNA, the CDR3 is TGTGCCAGCAGCGGGCGGACACAAAGAGGGGAGACCCAGTACTTC. This chain uses TRBV7-9 with TRBJ2-5; perhaps D is TRBD1 or TRBD2 (5 bases each). The germline V and J ends were trimmed by 5 bases and 5 bases, with 18 bases remaining between them. CDR1 SEHNR and CDR2 FQNEAQ come from the germline V gene (reference sequence). The length of the CDR3 is 15 residues.